A selection of T cell receptor beta chains follows, all from one sample in a study of shared T cell receptors in the human thymus. Profiling relied on immunoSEQ multiplex PCR, and the TCRdb table lists in-frame clones only, not all of them. The sample holds 650,000 to 950,000 clones, 80% to 90% seen once. The sample was also linked to a second study, of human thymus T cells.

The material sequenced was thymocytes. Receptor source: a girl less than two years old with a congenital heart defect. The CDR3 runs from the conserved cysteine through the conserved F or W. The D gene is left open where the match is weak. A row's size may be missing; if present it is once, few, many or a size class.

v_gene	d_gene	abundance	j_gene	CDR3aa	CDR3nt
TRBV15	TRBD1	NA	TRBJ1-2	CATSTVNRTTGKGGYTF	TGTGCCACCAGCACTGTCAACCGAACGACAGGGAAGGGTGGCTACACCTTC
TRBV7-2	TRBD1	NA	TRBJ1-4	CASSLTGGATNEKLFF	TGTGCCAGCAGCCTGACAGGGGGCGCAACTAATGAAAAACTGTTTTTT
TRBV7-7	NA	NA	TRBJ2-2	CASSYRRDAGELFF	TGTGCCAGCAGCTACCGCAGGGATGCCGGGGAGCTGTTTTTT
TRBV25-1	TRBD1	few	TRBJ2-7	CASSERSGTGSYEQYF	TGTGCCAGCAGTGAACGATCCGGGACAGGCTCCTACGAGCAGTACTTC
TRBV2	TRBD1	few	TRBJ1-2	CASSDRDRDRYYGYTF	TGTGCCAGCAGTGACCGGGACAGGGACCGCTACTATGGCTACACCTTC
TRBV6-4	TRBD1	NA	TRBJ1-1	CASSKAPGQYTEAFF	TGTGCCAGCAGTAAAGCCCCGGGACAGTACACTGAAGCTTTCTTT
TRBV7-8	TRBD2	NA	TRBJ2-2	CASSPIAGGTGELFF	TGTGCCAGCAGCCCCATAGCGGGGGGCACCGGGGAGCTGTTTTTT
TRBV2	NA	NA	TRBJ2-2	CASSLQGGSSTGELFF	TGTGCCAGCAGTTTGCAGGGCGGCTCCTCCACCGGGGAGCTGTTTTTT
TRBV4-2	TRBD1	NA	TRBJ1-2	CASSQDGTALYGYTF	TGTGCCAGCAGCCAAGATGGGACAGCCCTCTATGGCTACACCTTC
TRBV5-4	TRBD1	once	TRBJ2-1	CASSLLDRGYNEQFF	TGTGCCAGCAGCTTGTTGGACAGGGGCTACAATGAGCAGTTCTTC
TRBV5-1	NA	NA	TRBJ1-3	CASSVGQPSSGNTIYF	TGCGCCAGCAGCGTTGGACAGCCGTCTTCTGGAAACACCATATATTTT
TRBV5-1	TRBD1	few	TRBJ1-6	CASRDRVFTSPLHF	TGCGCCAGCAGGGACAGGGTTTTTACTTCACCCCTCCACTTT
TRBV11-2	TRBD1	NA	TRBJ2-7	CASSLAGTGGYEQYF	TGTGCCAGCAGCCTAGCCGGGACAGGGGGCTACGAGCAGTACTTC
TRBV29-1	TRBD1	few	TRBJ1-5	CSVRRGWDSNQPQHF	TGCAGCGTTCGCAGGGGGTGGGATAGCAATCAGCCCCAGCATTTT
TRBV6-1	NA	NA	TRBJ1-1	CASSERGPPMVAGESTEAFF	TGTGCCAGCAGTGAACGAGGTCCCCCAATGGTGGCAGGGGAGAGCACTGAAGCTTTCTTT
TRBV19	TRBD1	NA	TRBJ1-4	CASSITDREGEKLFF	TGTGCCAGTAGTATTACGGACAGGGAGGGTGAAAAACTGTTTTTT
TRBV10-1	NA	NA	TRBJ1-5	CASSGGTNQPQHF	TGCGCCAGCAGCGGGGGAACTAATCAGCCCCAGCATTTT
TRBV20-1	TRBD1	NA	TRBJ1-1	CSAPTGEAFF	TGCAGTGCACCGACAGGGGAAGCTTTCTTT
TRBV15	NA	NA	TRBJ1-2	CATSRSIGGAINYGYTF	TGTGCCACCAGCCGTTCGATCGGAGGGGCGATTAACTATGGCTACACCTTC
TRBV4-1	NA	NA	TRBJ1-5	CASSHVRIAGFDQPQHF	TGCGCCAGCAGCCACGTACGTATCGCAGGTTTTGATCAGCCCCAGCATTTT
TRBV5-6	NA	NA	TRBJ1-2	CASSLGQSSSNYGYTF	TGTGCCAGCAGCCTGGGACAATCGTCTTCGAACTATGGCTACACCTTC
TRBV18	NA	NA	TRBJ1-2	CASSKPGIPGDTEYGYTF	TGTGCCAGCTCAAAACCAGGGATCCCAGGGGACACAGAATATGGCTACACCTTC
TRBV9	NA	NA	TRBJ1-4	CASSPTGSPPLNEKLFF	TGTGCCAGCAGCCCCACAGGGTCTCCCCCATTAAATGAAAAACTGTTTTTT
TRBV4-1	TRBD1	NA	TRBJ2-2	CASSQGTGGAGELFF	TGCGCCAGCAGCCAAGGGACAGGGGGCGCGGGGGAGCTGTTTTTT
TRBV5-5	NA	NA	TRBJ1-2	CASSVGLYGYTF	TGTGCCAGCAGCGTGGGGCTGTATGGCTACACCTTC
TRBV29-1	TRBD1	NA	TRBJ2-7	CSVELIRDRGLSFSYEQYF	TGCAGCGTTGAACTCATCCGGGACAGGGGCCTCTCTTTCTCCTACGAGCAGTACTTC
TRBV5-8	TRBD1	NA	TRBJ1-2	CASSSRDSYGYTF	TGTGCCAGCAGCTCCCGGGACAGCTATGGCTACACCTTC
TRBV5-4	NA	NA	TRBJ1-2	CASSLEGTPIPYGYTF	TGTGCCAGCAGCTTGGAAGGGACACCTATTCCCTATGGCTACACCTTC
TRBV2	TRBD2	NA	TRBJ2-3	CASSPLFSGGASDTQYF	TGTGCCAGCAGTCCCCTCTTTAGCGGGGGGGCTTCAGATACGCAGTATTTT
TRBV30	NA	NA	TRBJ1-6	CASSYGTRGNSPLHF	TGTGCCTCGTCGTACGGGACTAGGGGTAATTCACCCCTCCACTTT
TRBV27	NA	NA	TRBJ2-7	CASSLDGSRVPPYEQYF	TGTGCCAGCAGTTTAGACGGGAGTAGGGTCCCCCCCTACGAGCAGTACTTC
TRBV6-1	TRBD1	NA	TRBJ2-1	CASSDREYNEQFF	TGTGCCAGCAGCGACAGGGAATACAATGAGCAGTTCTTC
TRBV19	NA	few	TRBJ1-1	CASSLVRGTEAFF	TGTGCCAGTAGTCTGGTCAGAGGCACTGAAGCTTTCTTT
TRBV4-1	NA	NA	TRBJ1-2	CASSQEQGTSGNTF	TGCGCCAGCAGCCAAGAACAAGGGACTTCAGGAAACACCTTC
TRBV20-1	TRBD1	few	TRBJ1-1	CSAAGTGEAFF	TGCAGTGCGGCCGGGACAGGTGAAGCTTTCTTT
TRBV2	NA	NA	TRBJ1-5	CASSANTGDSNQPQHF	TGTGCCAGCAGCGCCAATACGGGTGATAGCAATCAGCCCCAGCATTTT
TRBV5-1	NA	NA	TRBJ2-2	CASSLARGLKDTGELFF	TGCGCCAGCAGCTTGGCCCGGGGTTTGAAGGACACCGGGGAGCTGTTTTTT
TRBV4-3	TRBD2	NA	TRBJ2-2	CASSPTGTSGRDGELFF	TGCGCCAGCAGCCCAACCGGGACTAGTGGTCGGGACGGGGAGCTGTTTTTT
TRBV10-3	TRBD2	NA	TRBJ2-1	CAIRDPGGGHHHNEQFF	TGTGCCATCAGGGATCCCGGGGGGGGCCACCACCACAATGAGCAGTTCTTC
TRBV5-1	TRBD1	NA	TRBJ2-1	CASSLAEQGAQANNEQFF	TGCGCCAGCAGCTTGGCAGAACAGGGGGCGCAGGCCAACAATGAGCAGTTCTTC
TRBV5-5	NA	NA	TRBJ2-3	CASSLNRAGSDTQYF	TGTGCCAGCAGCTTGAACAGGGCCGGTTCAGATACGCAGTATTTT
TRBV2	NA	NA	TRBJ2-7	CASESRGPDYEQYF	TGTGCCAGTGAGTCGCGGGGTCCTGATTACGAGCAGTACTTC
TRBV12-5	NA	NA	TRBJ2-7	CASGLVFEGSYEQYF	TGTGCTAGTGGTTTGGTATTCGAGGGCTCCTACGAGCAGTACTTC
TRBV7-9	TRBD1	NA	TRBJ1-2	CASSLERTGTGVTNYGYTF	TGTGCCAGCAGCTTAGAACGGACCGGGACAGGGGTAACCAACTATGGCTACACCTTC
TRBV5-6	NA	NA	TRBJ2-7	CASSSGGDREAYEQYF	TGTGCCAGCAGCTCCGGGGGTGACAGGGAAGCCTACGAGCAGTACTTC
TRBV6-1	TRBD1	NA	TRBJ1-5	CASSGQGSNQPQHF	TGTGCCAGCAGTGGACAGGGGAGTAATCAGCCCCAGCATTTT
TRBV21-1	NA	NA	TRBJ1-2	CASSKNRGTSEYGYTF	TGTGCCAGCAGCAAGAACAGGGGAACCTCCGAGTATGGCTACACCTTC
TRBV6-4	NA	few	TRBJ1-5	CASRNLQVYCNQPQHF	TGTGCCAGCAGAAACCTCCAGGTATACTGCAATCAGCCCCAGCATTTT
TRBV19	NA	NA	TRBJ1-2	CASTLQLGGSGYTF	TGTGCCAGTACCCTCCAACTGGGGGGAAGCGGCTACACCTTC
TRBV2	NA	NA	TRBJ1-5	CASSEALQVDYQPQHF	TGTGCCAGCAGTGAAGCGCTACAGGTTGACTATCAGCCCCAGCATTTT
TRBV19	TRBD1	NA	TRBJ1-2	CASSTRTGKKYGYTF	TGTGCCAGTAGTACCAGGACAGGAAAAAAGTATGGCTACACCTTC
TRBV19	TRBD1	NA	TRBJ1-3	CASSQRDRFETSGNTIYF	TGTGCCAGTAGTCAACGGGACAGGTTCGAGACCTCTGGAAACACCATATATTTT
TRBV7-8	TRBD1	NA	TRBJ2-1	CASSSPGTGKGEQFF	TGTGCCAGCAGCTCCCCAGGGACAGGGAAGGGAGAGCAGTTCTTC
TRBV7-2	NA	NA	TRBJ1-2	CASSLVGQSRGYTF	TGTGCCAGCAGCTTAGTGGGGCAATCGAGAGGCTACACCTTC
TRBV5-8	NA	NA	TRBJ2-5	CASSLVDGGETQYF	TGTGCCAGCAGCCTGGTTGACGGCGGGGAGACCCAGTACTTC
TRBV7-2	TRBD1	NA	TRBJ1-2	CASSLMRDSNGYTF	TGTGCCAGCAGCCTGATGCGGGACAGCAATGGCTACACCTTC
TRBV19	TRBD1	NA	TRBJ1-5	CASTTGVCNQPQHF	TGTGCCAGTACGACAGGGGTATGCAATCAGCCCCAGCATTTT
TRBV11-2	TRBD1	NA	TRBJ2-5	CASSFTGAPGTQYF	TGTGCCAGCAGCTTCACAGGGGCCCCAGGGACCCAGTACTTC
TRBV2	NA	NA	TRBJ2-7	CASSHPGRDRDEQYF	TGTGCCAGCAGTCACCCTGGACGGGATCGGGACGAGCAGTACTTC
TRBV6-5	NA	few	TRBJ2-7	CASSYDSSSYEQYF	TGTGCCAGCAGTTACGACAGTAGCTCCTACGAGCAGTACTTC